The clone carrying this T cell receptor (beta chain) was seen a handful of times. What it recognizes is unknown. MiXCR, run by TCRdb on the 5' RACE reads, gives a single entry per CDR3 protein. The repertoire holds approximately 430,000 distinct CDR3 sequences, with roughly a quarter as singletons. The data are from a study of T-cell memory formation after mild COVID-19. Whole-study findings and limits: Day 37-peaking second-wave clones had unconfirmed SARS-CoV-2 specificity. Among contracting clones, CD4+ were mainly CM/EM and CD8+ enriched in EMRA.

The germline gives CDR1 SEHNR, CDR2 FQNEAQ (reference sequence). V was clipped by 4 bases and J by 7 bases; unmatched bases: 6. The CDR3 runs to 15 residues. The chain recombines TRBV7-9 with TRBJ2-1; 11 bases match TRBD2. The material sequenced was PBMCs or a T cell subset sorted from them (not recorded which). This clonotype was sampled from an adult woman who had mild COVID-19 (a few samples of this study predate the infection). Cell type and time point are not known. CDR3 nucleotide sequence: TGTGCCAGCAGCTCCGTAGCGGGGGGGCTGAATGAGCAGTTCTTC. Translating it yields CASSSVAGGLNEQFF.